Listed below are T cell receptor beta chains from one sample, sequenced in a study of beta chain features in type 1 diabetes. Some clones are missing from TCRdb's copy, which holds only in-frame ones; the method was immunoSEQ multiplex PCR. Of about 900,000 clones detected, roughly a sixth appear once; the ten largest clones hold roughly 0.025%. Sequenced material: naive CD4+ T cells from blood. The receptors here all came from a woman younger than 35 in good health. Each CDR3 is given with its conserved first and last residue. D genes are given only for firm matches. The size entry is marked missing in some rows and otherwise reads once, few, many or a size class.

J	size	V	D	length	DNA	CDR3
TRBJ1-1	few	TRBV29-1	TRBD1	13	TGCAGCGTGCGGACAGGGGAGAGAACTGAAGCTTTCTTT	CSVRTGERTEAFF
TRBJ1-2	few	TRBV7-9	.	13	TGTGCCAGCACCACGGGCCGAAACTATGGCTACACCTTC	CASTTGRNYGYTF
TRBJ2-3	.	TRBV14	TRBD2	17	TGTGCCAGCAGCCCCAGGTCTAGCGGCGACAGCACAGATACGCAGTATTTT	CASSPRSSGDSTDTQYF
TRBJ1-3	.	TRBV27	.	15	TGTGCCAGCAGCCGGAGGGGTGACTCTGGAAACACCATATATTTT	CASSRRGDSGNTIYF
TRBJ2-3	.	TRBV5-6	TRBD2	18	TGTGCCAGCAGCTTCCGGGCTAGCGGGAGGTTCCGTCCTGATACGCAGTATTTT	CASSFRASGRFRPDTQYF
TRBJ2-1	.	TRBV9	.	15	TGTGCCAGCAGCGTATGGGGGCTAGCGGAAAATGAGCAGTTCTTC	CASSVWGLAENEQFF
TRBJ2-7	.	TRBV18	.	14	TGTGCCAGCTCACCCAGGACAGAAGCCTACGAGCAGTACTTC	CASSPRTEAYEQYF
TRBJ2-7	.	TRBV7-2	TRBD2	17	TGTGCCAGCAGCTTAGCTGGTAGGACTAGCGGGAAATACGAGCAGTACTTC	CASSLAGRTSGKYEQYF
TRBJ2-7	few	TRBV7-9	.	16	TGTGCCAGCAGCTTAGTAGGACGAGGGGAAGGGATCCAGCAGTACTTC	CASSLVGRGEGIQQYF
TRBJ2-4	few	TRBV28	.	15	TGTGCCAGACGTGGGTGGGGGTACCCCAAAAACATTCAGTACTTC	CARRGWGYPKNIQYF
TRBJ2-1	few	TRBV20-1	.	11	TGCAGAGGGGTGGGGTACAATGAGCAGTTCTTC	CRGVGYNEQFF
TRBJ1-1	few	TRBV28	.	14	TGTGCCAGCAGTTTATTAGGGGACACCACTGAAGCTTTCTTT	CASSLLGDTTEAFF
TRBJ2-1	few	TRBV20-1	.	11	TGCAGTGGGAGCTCCTACAATGAGCAGTTCTTC	CSGSSYNEQFF
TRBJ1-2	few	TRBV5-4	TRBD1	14	TGTGCCAGCGGGAGACAGGGAGTCAACTATGGCTACACCTTC	CASGRQGVNYGYTF
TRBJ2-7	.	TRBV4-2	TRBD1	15	TGTGCCAGCAGCCTGGACAGGGGATCACCCTACGAGCAGTACTTC	CASSLDRGSPYEQYF
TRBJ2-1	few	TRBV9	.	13	TGTGCCAGCAGCCGGGAGAATGGCAATGAGCAGTTCTTC	CASSRENGNEQFF
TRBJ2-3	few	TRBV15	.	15	TGTGCCACCAGCAGAGGTAGGGCCAGCACAGATACGCAGTATTTT	CATSRGRASTDTQYF
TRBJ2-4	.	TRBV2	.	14	TGTGCCAGCAATCGTCGGTCAGCCAAAAACATTCAGTACTTC	CASNRRSAKNIQYF
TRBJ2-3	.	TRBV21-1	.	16	TGTGCCAGCAGCAAGTCCATCGGACAGCCCACAGATACGCAGTATTTT	CASSKSIGQPTDTQYF
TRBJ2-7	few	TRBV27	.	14	TGTGCCAGCAGTTTATCAGGGGGCTCCTACGAGCAGTACTTC	CASSLSGGSYEQYF
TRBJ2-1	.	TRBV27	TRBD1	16	TGTGCCAGCAGTACCGACAGGGTCCCCTGGTACAATGAGCAGTTCTTC	CASSTDRVPWYNEQFF
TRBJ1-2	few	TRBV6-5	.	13	TGTGCCAGCAGGCCGGGACCGACCTATGGCTACACCTTC	CASRPGPTYGYTF
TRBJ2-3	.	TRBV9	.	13	TGTGCCAGCAGCGTTCACCGAGGAGATACGCAGTATTTT	CASSVHRGDTQYF
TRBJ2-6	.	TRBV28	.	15	TGTGCCAGCAGTTTGGCGACCTCTGGGGCCAACGTCCTGACTTTC	CASSLATSGANVLTF
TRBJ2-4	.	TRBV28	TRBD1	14	TGTGCCAGCAATAGACACGGGACAGGAGCTATTCAGTACTTC	CASNRHGTGAIQYF
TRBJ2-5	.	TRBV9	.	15	TGTGCCAGCAGCGTATTACAGAGAACGCCGGGGACCCAGTACTTC	CASSVLQRTPGTQYF
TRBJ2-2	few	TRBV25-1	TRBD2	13	TGTGCCATCATCGGGAGGTGGACCGGGGAGCTGTTTTTT	CAIIGRWTGELFF
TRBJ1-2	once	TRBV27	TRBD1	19	TGTGCCAGCAGTTTCCTCCGGGACAGAGCAACCCTAAAGTACTATGGCTACACCTTC	CASSFLRDRATLKYYGYTF
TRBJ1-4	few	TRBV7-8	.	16	TGTGCCAGCAGACCCGGACAACAGACAACTAATGAAAAACTGTTTTTT	CASRPGQQTTNEKLFF
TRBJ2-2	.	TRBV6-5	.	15	TGTGCCAGCAGTTACTCGATGCGGGTACCCGGGGAGCTGTTTTTT	CASSYSMRVPGELFF
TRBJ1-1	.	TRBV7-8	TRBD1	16	TGTGCCAGCAGCTTTCGGACAGGGGGAGAGAACACTGAAGCTTTCTTT	CASSFRTGGENTEAFF
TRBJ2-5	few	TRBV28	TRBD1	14	TGTGCCAGCAGTCTGACAGGGGTATTGGGGACCCAGTACTTC	CASSLTGVLGTQYF
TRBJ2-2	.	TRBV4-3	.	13	TGCGCCAGCAGCCAAGACAGTATCGGGGAGCTGTTTTTT	CASSQDSIGELFF
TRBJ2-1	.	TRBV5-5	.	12	TGTGCCAGCAGCTCGATCGGCAATGAGCAGTTCTTC	CASSSIGNEQFF
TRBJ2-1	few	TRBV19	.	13	TGTGCCAGTAGTATAGATCGTCGTAATGAGCAGTTCTTC	CASSIDRRNEQFF
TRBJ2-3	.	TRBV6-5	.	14	TGTGCCAGCAGTTACGGGACGGTATCTGATACGCAGTATTTT	CASSYGTVSDTQYF
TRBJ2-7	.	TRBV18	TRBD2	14	TGTGCCAGCTCTCAAGCGGGAGGAAGGTACGAGCAGTACTTC	CASSQAGGRYEQYF
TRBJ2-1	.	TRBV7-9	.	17	TGTGCCAGCAGCTTAAATGCGCGAGAGACTAAATACAATGAGCAGTTCTTC	CASSLNARETKYNEQFF
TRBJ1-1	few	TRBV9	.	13	TGTGCCAGCAGCGTAGATAGGGACACTGAAGCTTTCTTT	CASSVDRDTEAFF
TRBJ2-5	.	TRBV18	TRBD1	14	TGCGCCAGCTCACCAGGGACAGGGCAAGAGACCCAGTACTTC	CASSPGTGQETQYF
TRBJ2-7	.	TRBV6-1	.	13	TGTGCCAGCAGTTGGGGGATCTCCTACGAGCAGTACTTC	CASSWGISYEQYF
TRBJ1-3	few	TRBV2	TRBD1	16	TGTGCCAGCAGTGTACAGGGGGCCAGCTCTGGAAACACCATATATTTT	CASSVQGASSGNTIYF
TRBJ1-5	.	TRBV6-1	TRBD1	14	TGTGCCAGCAGAAGGGGACAGGGCAATCAGCCCCAGCATTTT	CASRRGQGNQPQHF
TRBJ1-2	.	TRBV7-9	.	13	TGTGCCAGCAGCTTGTCCCAGGGTTATGGCTACACCTTC	CASSLSQGYGYTF
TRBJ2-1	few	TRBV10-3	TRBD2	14	TGTGCCACCCTCAGGGGACTAGCGGGATATGAGCAGTTCTTC	CATLRGLAGYEQFF
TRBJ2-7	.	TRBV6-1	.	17	TGTGCCATCAGTGATATCCCCAGTCCGGCCAGGGGAAACGAGCAGTACTTC	CAISDIPSPARGNEQYF
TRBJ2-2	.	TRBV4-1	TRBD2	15	TGCGCCAGCAGCCTGGCGGGAGGGCGTTTCGGGGAGCTGTTTTTT	CASSLAGGRFGELFF
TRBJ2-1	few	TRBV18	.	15	TGTGCCAGCTCACTGCAGGGATTTTCCTACAATGAGCAGTTCTTC	CASSLQGFSYNEQFF
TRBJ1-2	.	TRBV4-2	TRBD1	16	TGTGCCAGCAGCCAACCCATCGGACAGGCGGAAGGTGGCTACACCTTC	CASSQPIGQAEGGYTF
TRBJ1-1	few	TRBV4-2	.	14	TGTGCCAGCAGCCAAATGGGAACGAACACTGAAGCTTTCTTT	CASSQMGTNTEAFF
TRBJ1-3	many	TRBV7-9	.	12	TGTGCCAGCAGCTCCCGTGGAAACACCATATATTTT	CASSSRGNTIYF
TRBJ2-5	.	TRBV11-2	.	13	TGTGCCAGCAGCTTTAGGGCAGAAGAGACCCAGTACTTC	CASSFRAEETQYF
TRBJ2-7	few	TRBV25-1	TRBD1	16	TGTGCCAGCAGTAAGCAGACAGGGGGCGTGTCTCACGAGCAGTACTTC	CASSKQTGGVSHEQYF
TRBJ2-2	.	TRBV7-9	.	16	TGTGCCAGCAGCTCGCTTCCCGGGACACCGACCGGGGAGCTGTTTTTT	CASSSLPGTPTGELFF
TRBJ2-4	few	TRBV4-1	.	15	TGCGCCAGCAGCCAAGATGAGGCGGCCAAAAACATTCAGTACTTC	CASSQDEAAKNIQYF
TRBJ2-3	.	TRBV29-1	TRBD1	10	TGCAGCGCGACAGGGGATACGCAGTATTTT	CSATGDTQYF